This record covers a single T cell receptor beta chain. The antigen is unknown. 5'RACE template switching added a universal primer site and UMIs to TCR cDNA. From the 5' RACE reads, TCRdb called clonotypes with MiXCR, one entry per CDR3 protein. The sample carries roughly 63,000 distinct CDR3 sequences, about 7% recorded once. This entry is derived from a study of T cells after yellow fever vaccination. This CDR3 contains 13 residues. V was cut by 5 bases and J by 4 bases, with 12 bases left in between. Germline V lookup: CDR1 MNHEY, CDR2 SMNVEV (reference sequence). The study, taken as a whole, reports: Abundant clonotypes (contaminants from the bulk population) could be present in FACS-sorted repertoires.

The TCR originated in a young man who received the YFV17D yellow fever vaccine. The chain has TRBV27 and TRBJ2-7; TRBD1 might be the D (6 bases). The sequenced sample was CD8+ T cells sorted from PBMCs, obtained 15 days after the yellow fever booster vaccination. The CDR3 sequence is CASSEQQGYEQYF. CDR3 bases: TGTGCCAGCAGTGAACAACAGGGATACGAGCAGTACTTC.